A selection of T cell receptor beta chains follows, all from one sample in a study of cytomegalovirus exposure and HLA in healthy donors. Here immunoSEQ multiplex PCR was the method, and the copy in TCRdb shows in-frame clones only, minus some. The repertoire includes about 60,000 clones, over 65% of them detected once, and over 30% sits in the top ten. The sequenced sample was PBMCs. These receptors were taken from a man aged 40-50 years in good health and CMV-seropositive. The CDR3 runs from the conserved cysteine through the conserved F or W. The order of the fields is CDR3 length, clone size, D gene, J gene, V gene, CDR3 protein, CDR3 DNA. D genes are given only for firm matches. Some rows have no size entry. The others give once, few or many, or a class for an expanded clone.

>15|NA|NA|TRBJ1-5|TRBV29-1
CSVGVGPPGGQPQHF
TGCAGCGTGGGGGTAGGGCCCCCGGGAGGTCAGCCCCAGCATTTT
>14|NA|NA|TRBJ2-7|TRBV5-6
CASSLAGDTYEQYF
TGTGCCAGCAGCTTGGCAGGGGATACCTACGAGCAGTACTTC
>14|NA|NA|TRBJ1-1|TRBV25-1
CASSSIGLDTEAFF
TGTGCCAGCAGTTCAATCGGGTTAGACACTGAAGCTTTCTTT
>14|NA|TRBD1|TRBJ1-2|TRBV5-1
CASSLVRTGGGYTF
TGCGCCAGCAGCTTGGTCCGGACAGGGGGAGGCTACACCTTC
>14|NA|NA|TRBJ1-6|TRBV5-4
CASSLGQDNSPLHF
TGTGCCAGCAGCTTGGGGCAGGATAATTCACCCCTCCACTTT
>16|NA|NA|TRBJ1-2|TRBV27
CASSLVPLSGGYGYTF
TGTGCCAGCAGTTTAGTTCCACTCAGCGGAGGCTATGGCTACACCTTC
>15|few|NA|TRBJ2-5|TRBV5-4
CASSLVRGRPETQYF
TGTGCCAGCAGCTTGGTTCGCGGCAGACCGGAGACCCAGTACTTC
>15|NA|NA|TRBJ1-5|TRBV6-6
CASRPDRPDNQPQHF
TGTGCCAGCAGACCGGACAGACCCGACAATCAGCCCCAGCATTTT
>15|few|NA|TRBJ1-1|TRBV7-9
CASSSSLTGNTEAFF
TGTGCCAGCAGCTCGTCCCTAACGGGGAACACTGAAGCTTTCTTT
>14|NA|NA|TRBJ2-3|TRBV6-6
CASRLTANTDTQYF
TGTGCCAGCAGGTTGACAGCAAACACAGATACGCAGTATTTT
>16|NA|NA|TRBJ2-1|TRBV6-6
CASTTYDGGLYNEQFF
TGTGCCAGCACCACGTACGATGGGGGCCTATACAATGAGCAGTTCTTC
>13|NA|TRBD1|TRBJ1-6|TRBV30
CASNRGGDSPLHF
TGTGCCTCTAACAGGGGCGGCGATTCACCCCTCCACTTT
>13|once|NA|TRBJ2-1|TRBV15
CATSRPDGNEQFF
TGTGCCACCAGCAGACCCGACGGGAATGAGCAGTTCTTC
>15|NA|TRBD1|TRBJ1-1|TRBV6-6
CASSYATGRRTEAFF
TGTGCCAGCAGTTACGCGACAGGGCGGAGGACTGAAGCTTTCTTT
>15|NA|NA|TRBJ2-2|TRBV5-1
CASSLGRARTGELFF
TGCGCCAGCAGCTTGGGCAGGGCCCGCACCGGGGAGCTGTTTTTT
>13|NA|NA|TRBJ1-1|TRBV6-6
CASSRSENTEAFF
TGTGCCAGCAGTAGGAGTGAGAACACTGAAGCTTTCTTT
>15|NA|TRBD1|TRBJ1-4|TRBV4-2
CASSALQGSNEKLFF
TGTGCCAGCAGCGCCCTACAGGGGAGTAATGAAAAACTGTTTTTT
>18|NA|TRBD1|TRBJ1-4|TRBV7-9
CASTFGTDFAISNEKLFF
TGTGCCAGCACCTTCGGGACAGACTTCGCAATTAGTAATGAAAAACTGTTTTTT
>16|NA|NA|TRBJ2-3|TRBV30
CAWSVPRTASTDTQYF
TGTGCCTGGAGTGTACCCCGTACAGCAAGCACAGATACGCAGTATTTT
>15|NA|TRBD1|TRBJ1-2|TRBV18
CASSPPDRPGKGYTF
TGTGCCAGCTCACCACCGGACAGGCCTGGAAAGGGCTACACCTTC
>13|NA|NA|TRBJ1-2|TRBV5-1
CASSPRAGRGYTF
TGCGCCAGCAGCCCCCGGGCGGGGAGGGGCTACACCTTC
>15|NA|NA|TRBJ1-2|TRBV4-1
CASSQETGEAYGYTF
TGCGCCAGCAGCCAAGAGACAGGAGAAGCTTATGGCTACACCTTC
>14|NA|NA|TRBJ2-6|TRBV11-3
CASSPGIGANVLTF
TGTGCCAGCAGTCCCGGGATTGGGGCCAACGTCCTGACTTTC
>15|NA|NA|TRBJ2-1|TRBV5-4
CASSLVGGIYNEQFF
TGTGCCAGCAGCTTGGTCGGGGGAATTTACAATGAGCAGTTCTTC
>15|NA|TRBD1|TRBJ1-1|TRBV6-6
CASSPSPGGRTEAFF
TGTGCCAGCAGTCCCTCCCCAGGGGGGAGAACTGAAGCTTTCTTT
>17|NA|TRBD1|TRBJ2-2|TRBV27
CASSFAGTGGSDGELFF
TGTGCCAGCAGTTTCGCCGGGACAGGGGGCTCGGACGGGGAGCTGTTTTTT
>13|NA|NA|TRBJ2-7|TRBV7-2
CASSLEAFYEQYF
TGTGCCAGCAGCTTAGAAGCTTTCTACGAGCAGTACTTC
>15|NA|TRBD2|TRBJ2-3|TRBV6-5
CASSSSGGVKDTQYF
TGTGCCAGCAGCTCTAGCGGGGGGGTTAAAGATACGCAGTATTTT
>14|many|TRBD1|TRBJ1-1|TRBV5-1
CASSRDRPNTEAFF
TGCGCCAGCAGTAGGGACAGGCCGAACACTGAAGCTTTCTTT
>14|NA|TRBD2|TRBJ2-3|TRBV7-2
CASSRTSGEDTQYF
TGTGCCAGCAGCCGGACTAGCGGGGAAGATACGCAGTATTTT
>16|NA|TRBD1|TRBJ2-7|TRBV4-1
CASSQGRQGVRYEQYF
TGCGCCAGCAGCCAAGGTCGTCAGGGGGTGAGATACGAGCAGTACTTC
>16|NA|TRBD2|TRBJ2-3|TRBV18
CASSPGLAGVYDTQYF
TGTGCCAGCTCACCAGGACTAGCGGGGGTGTATGATACGCAGTATTTT
>17|few|TRBD2|TRBJ2-2|TRBV7-2
CASSLGLAGGNTGELFF
TGTGCCAGCAGCTTAGGACTAGCGGGGGGGAACACCGGGGAGCTGTTTTTT
>13|once|TRBD1|TRBJ1-5|TRBV9
CASSLQGAQPQHF
TGTGCCAGCAGTCTACAGGGGGCTCAGCCCCAGCATTTT
>14|few|TRBD1|TRBJ1-1|TRBV6-6
CASSYDRGRVAAFF
TGTGCCAGCAGTTATGACAGGGGGCGGGTGGCAGCTTTCTTT
>12|NA|NA|TRBJ1-5|TRBV7-9
CASSSTNQPQHF
TGTGCCAGCAGCTCCACTAATCAGCCCCAGCATTTT
>15|NA|TRBD1|TRBJ2-7|TRBV5-1
CASSSPGQGNYEQYF
TGCGCCAGCAGCTCGCCTGGACAGGGGAACTACGAGCAGTACTTC
>14|NA|TRBD2|TRBJ2-1|TRBV5-4
CASSLDLAGGEQFF
TGTGCCAGCAGCTTGGACCTAGCGGGGGGGGAGCAGTTCTTC
>14|NA|TRBD1|TRBJ1-1|TRBV19
CASSIQGAGTEAFF
TGTGCCAGTAGTATTCAGGGGGCTGGTACTGAAGCTTTCTTT
>13|NA|NA|TRBJ1-2|TRBV5-1
CASSSTGGGGYTF
TGCGCCAGCAGCTCGACAGGAGGCGGCGGCTACACCTTC
>13|NA|NA|TRBJ1-1|TRBV29-1
CSGSRRENTEAFF
TGCAGCGGCTCCCGACGGGAGAACACTGAAGCTTTCTTT
>16|NA|TRBD2|TRBJ2-2|TRBV11-2
CASSPLTGGPAGELFF
TGTGCCAGCAGCCCCTTAACGGGGGGGCCGGCCGGGGAGCTGTTTTTT
>14|NA|NA|TRBJ2-7|TRBV5-6
CASSSRTGAYEQYF
TGTGCCAGCAGCTCACGGACGGGGGCCTACGAGCAGTACTTC
>18|NA|NA|TRBJ2-7|TRBV4-1
CASSLPRAGDGTSYEQYF
TGCGCCAGCAGCCTACCCAGAGCAGGGGACGGAACCTCCTACGAGCAGTACTTC
>12|NA|NA|TRBJ1-2|TRBV7-3
CASSLTGDGYTF
TGTGCCAGCAGCTTAACAGGAGATGGCTACACCTTC
>16|NA|TRBD1|TRBJ1-1|TRBV4-1
CASSPGTGGGSTEAFF
TGCGCCAGCAGCCCCGGGACAGGGGGTGGTAGCACTGAAGCTTTCTTT
>16|NA|TRBD1|TRBJ1-2|TRBV6-5
CASSYVRTGGNYGYTF
TGTGCCAGCAGTTACGTCCGGACAGGGGGTAACTATGGCTACACCTTC
>14|NA|TRBD1|TRBJ2-7|TRBV11-2
CASSSTGTVYEQYF
TGTGCCAGCAGCTCCACAGGGACAGTCTACGAGCAGTACTTC
>14|NA|TRBD1|TRBJ2-2|TRBV30
CAWPGTGVAGELFF
TGTGCCTGGCCCGGGACAGGGGTGGCCGGGGAGCTGTTTTTT
>18|NA|TRBD1|TRBJ2-6|TRBV7-2
CASSSQGALSSGANVLTF
TGTGCCAGCAGCTCACAGGGGGCGCTTAGCTCTGGGGCCAACGTCCTGACTTTC
>13|NA|NA|TRBJ2-4|TRBV7-2
CASSSPTKNIQYF
TGTGCCAGCAGCTCACCTACCAAAAACATTCAGTACTTC
>15|NA|TRBD1|TRBJ1-1|TRBV6-6
CASSFTGGKNTEAFF
TGTGCCAGCAGTTTTACAGGGGGGAAGAACACTGAAGCTTTCTTT
>13|NA|NA|TRBJ2-3|TRBV5-1
CASSLGAEDTQYF
TGCGCCAGCAGCTTGGGGGCCGAAGATACGCAGTATTTT
>15|NA|TRBD1|TRBJ1-6|TRBV7-8
CASSLTIRGPVPLHF
TGTGCCAGCAGCTTAACAATAAGGGGGCCTGTACCCCTCCACTTT
>16|NA|TRBD2|TRBJ2-3|TRBV4-3
CASSQGTSGGTDTQYF
TGCGCCAGCAGCCAAGGAACTAGCGGGGGCACAGATACGCAGTATTTT
>14|NA|TRBD1|TRBJ1-6|TRBV9
CASSFRQGESPLHF
TGTGCCAGCAGCTTCCGACAGGGGGAGTCACCCCTCCACTTT
>15|few|NA|TRBJ1-5|TRBV19
CASTLQFYSNQPQHF
TGTGCCAGTACTCTACAGTTTTATAGCAATCAGCCCCAGCATTTT
>15|few|TRBD1|TRBJ1-1|TRBV7-9
CASSRWTGRGTEAFF
TGTGCCAGCAGCCGCTGGACAGGGAGAGGCACTGAAGCTTTCTTT
>15|NA|NA|TRBJ1-1|TRBV7-2
CASSLEGVETTEAFF
TGTGCCAGCAGCTTAGAGGGAGTTGAAACCACTGAAGCTTTCTTT
>12|NA|NA|TRBJ2-2|TRBV5-1
CASSQNTGELFF
TGCGCCAGCAGCCAGAACACCGGGGAGCTGTTTTTT